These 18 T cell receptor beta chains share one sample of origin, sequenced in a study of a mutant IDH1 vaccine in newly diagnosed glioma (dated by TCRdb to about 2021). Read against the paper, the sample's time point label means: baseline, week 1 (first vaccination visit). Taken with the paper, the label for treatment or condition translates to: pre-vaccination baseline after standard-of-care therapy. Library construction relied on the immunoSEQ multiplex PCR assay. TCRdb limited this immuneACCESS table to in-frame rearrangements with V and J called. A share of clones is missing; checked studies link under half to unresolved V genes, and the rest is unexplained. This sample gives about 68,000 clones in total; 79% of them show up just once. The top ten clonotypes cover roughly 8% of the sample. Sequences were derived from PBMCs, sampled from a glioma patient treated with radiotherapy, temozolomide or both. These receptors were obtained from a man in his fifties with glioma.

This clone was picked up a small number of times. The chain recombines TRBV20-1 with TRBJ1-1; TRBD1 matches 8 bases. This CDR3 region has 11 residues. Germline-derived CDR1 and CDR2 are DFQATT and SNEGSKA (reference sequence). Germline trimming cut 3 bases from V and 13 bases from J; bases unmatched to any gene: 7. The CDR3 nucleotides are TGCAGTGCTAGGGGGACAGGCAAGCGTTTCTTT. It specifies CSARGTGKRFF.

The CDR3 DNA sequence: TGCGCCAGCAGCTTGGGACAGTTAGCTAACTATGGCTACACCTTC. Translated, it gives CASSLGQLANYGYTF. The chain has TRBV5-1 and TRBJ1-2; D may be TRBD1 (5 bases). This CDR3 region has 15 residues. Germline-derived CDR1 and CDR2 are SGHRS and YFSETQ. V dropped 0 bases and J dropped 0 bases, with 9 bases sitting between them.

Here the CDR3 DNA reads TGTGCCAGCAGCGTAGGCAGGGGGAACACCGGGGAGCTGTTTTTT. Encoded protein: CASSVGRGNTGELFF. This chain uses TRBV9 with TRBJ2-2; D possibly corresponds to TRBD1 (6 bases). V dropped 0 bases and J dropped 1 base, with 7 bases sitting between them. In germline, CDR1 is SGDLS, CDR2 YYNGEE. The CDR3 is made up of 15 amino acids. The full variable domain, rest sourced from reference TRBV9 and TRBJ2-2, is DSGVTQTPKHLITATGQRVTLRCSPRSGDLSVYWYQQSLDQGLQFLIQYYNGEERAKGNILERFSAQQFPDLHSELNLSSLELGDSALYFCASSVGRGNTGELFFGEGSRLTVL.

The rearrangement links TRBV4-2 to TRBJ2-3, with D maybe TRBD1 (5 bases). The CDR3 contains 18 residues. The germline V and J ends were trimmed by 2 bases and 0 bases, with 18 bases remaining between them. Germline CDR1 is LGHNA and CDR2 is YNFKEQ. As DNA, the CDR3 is TGTGCCAGCAGCCAATTGACGGTGCAACAGGCTAGCACAGATACGCAGTATTTT. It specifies CASSQLTVQQASTDTQYF.

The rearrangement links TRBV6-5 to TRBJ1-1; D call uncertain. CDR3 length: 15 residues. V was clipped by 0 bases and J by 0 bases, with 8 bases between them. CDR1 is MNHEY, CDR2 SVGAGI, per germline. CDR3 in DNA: TGTGCCAGCAGTTACTCGCATGGAATGAACACTGAAGCTTTCTTT. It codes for CASSYSHGMNTEAFF.

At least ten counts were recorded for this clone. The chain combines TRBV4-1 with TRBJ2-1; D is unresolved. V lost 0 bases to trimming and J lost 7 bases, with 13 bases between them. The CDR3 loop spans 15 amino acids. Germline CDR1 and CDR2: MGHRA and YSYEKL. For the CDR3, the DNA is TGCGCCAGCAGCCAAGATGCGCGGTTTCGAAATGAGCAGTTCTTC. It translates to CASSQDARFRNEQFF.

As DNA, the CDR3 is TGTGCCAGCCGCGCCGGACAGGGTCCCAATGAGCAGTTCTTC. As protein: CASRAGQGPNEQFF. The chain carries TRBV14 and TRBJ2-1, with 8 bases that match TRBD1. The CDR3 spans 14 residues. Losses at the gene ends were 8 bases for V and 6 bases for J; bases not matched to a gene: 9. Germline CDR1 reads SGHDN; CDR2 reads FVKESK.

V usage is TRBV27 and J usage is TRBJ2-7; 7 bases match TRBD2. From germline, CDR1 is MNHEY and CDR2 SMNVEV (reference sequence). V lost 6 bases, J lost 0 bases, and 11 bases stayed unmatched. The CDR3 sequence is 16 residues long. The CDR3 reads CASSSGRAGLSYEQYF. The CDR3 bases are TGTGCCAGCAGCTCAGGGAGAGCGGGGCTCTCCTACGAGCAGTACTTC.

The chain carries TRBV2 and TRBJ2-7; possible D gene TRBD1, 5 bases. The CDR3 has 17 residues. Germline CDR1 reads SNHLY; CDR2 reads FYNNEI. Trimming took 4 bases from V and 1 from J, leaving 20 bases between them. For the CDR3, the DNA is TGTGCCAGCAGTGTAGACAGCCAGGGCGTGGAATCCTACGAGCAGTACTTC. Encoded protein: CASSVDSQGVESYEQYF.

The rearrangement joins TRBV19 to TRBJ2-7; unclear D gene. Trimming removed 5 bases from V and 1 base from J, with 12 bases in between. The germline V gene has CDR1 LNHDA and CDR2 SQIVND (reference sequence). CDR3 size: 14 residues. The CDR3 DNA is TGTGCCAGTAGTTTAGGGCCGCCGTCCTACGAGCAGTACTTC. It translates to CASSLGPPSYEQYF.

The CDR3 region has the DNA TGTGCCAGCAGTGAAGGGTCGGGACAGGTCTATGGCTACACCTTC. This sequence encodes CASSEGSGQVYGYTF. The genes are TRBV6-1 and TRBJ1-2; 8 nucleotides line up with TRBD1. This CDR3 region has 15 residues. V gave up 1 base and J gave up 4 bases; unmatched junction bases: 5. Germline V gene data show CDR1 as MNHNS and CDR2 as SASEGT.

The chain's CDR3 is CASSEGIGTGGEQFF. CDR3 nucleotides: TGTGCCAGCAGTGAAGGCATTGGGACAGGGGGTGAGCAGTTCTTC. The V gene is TRBV25-1, the J gene TRBJ2-1; 11 nucleotides match TRBD1. Germline values: CDR1 MGHDK, CDR2 SYGVNS. Trimming took 2 bases from V and 9 from J; bases not matched to a gene: 6. The CDR3 sequence is 15 residues long.

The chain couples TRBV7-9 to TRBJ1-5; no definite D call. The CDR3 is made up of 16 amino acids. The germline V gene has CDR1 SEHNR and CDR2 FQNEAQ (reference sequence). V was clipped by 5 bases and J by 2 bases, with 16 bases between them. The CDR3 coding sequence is TGTGCCAGCAGCGAAAACGGGGTGATGGGCAATCAGCCCCAGCATTTT. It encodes CASSENGVMGNQPQHF.

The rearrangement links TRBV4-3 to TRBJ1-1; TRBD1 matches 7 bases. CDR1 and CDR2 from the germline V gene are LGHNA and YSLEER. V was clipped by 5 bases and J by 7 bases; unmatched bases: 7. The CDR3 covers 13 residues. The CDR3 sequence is CASSEQGHGEAFF. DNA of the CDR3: TGCGCCAGCAGCGAACAGGGGCACGGTGAAGCTTTCTTT.

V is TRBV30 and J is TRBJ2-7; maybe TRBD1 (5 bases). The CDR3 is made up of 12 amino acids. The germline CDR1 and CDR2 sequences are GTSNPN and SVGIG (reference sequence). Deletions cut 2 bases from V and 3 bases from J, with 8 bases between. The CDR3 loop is CAWSTTGYEQYF. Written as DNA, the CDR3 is TGTGCCTGGAGTACCACAGGCTACGAGCAGTACTTC.

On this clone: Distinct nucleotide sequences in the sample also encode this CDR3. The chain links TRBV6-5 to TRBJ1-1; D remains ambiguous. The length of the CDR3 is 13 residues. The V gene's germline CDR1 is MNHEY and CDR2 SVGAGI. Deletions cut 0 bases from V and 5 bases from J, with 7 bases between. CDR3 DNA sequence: TGTGCCAGCAGTTACTCCCGGGGTACTGAAGCTTTCTTT. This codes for CASSYSRGTEAFF.

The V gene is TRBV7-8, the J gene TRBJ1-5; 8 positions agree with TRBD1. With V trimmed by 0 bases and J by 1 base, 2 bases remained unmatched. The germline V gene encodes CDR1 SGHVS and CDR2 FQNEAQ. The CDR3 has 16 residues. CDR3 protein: CASSLATGGSNQPQHF. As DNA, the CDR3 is TGTGCCAGCAGCTTAGCTACAGGGGGGAGCAATCAGCCCCAGCATTTT.

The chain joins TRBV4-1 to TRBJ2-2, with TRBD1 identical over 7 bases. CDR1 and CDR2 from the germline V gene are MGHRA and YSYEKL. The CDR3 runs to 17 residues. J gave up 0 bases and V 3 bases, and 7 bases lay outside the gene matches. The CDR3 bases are TGCGCCAGCAGCCAGGCGCCGGGACAGACGAACACCGGGGAGCTGTTTTTT. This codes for CASSQAPGQTNTGELFF.